The rows below give T cell receptor beta chains drawn from one sample of a study of blood T cells in healthy people across ages. TCRdb used MiXCR to reprocess the 5' RACE reads, holding one entry per CDR3 protein. This sample has 550,000 to 750,000 distinct CDR3 sequences, with around 20% found just once. Sample: blood. The receptors here all came from a man between 65 and 80 years old in good health. Both conserved end residues are part of each CDR3. The order of the fields is D gene, clone size, CDR3 length, V gene, J gene, CDR3 protein, CDR3 DNA. D genes are given only for firm matches. Some rows mark clone size as missing; the rest say once, few, many or name a class of expanded clone.

D: TRBD2
size: few
length: 13
V: TRBV20-1
J: TRBJ2-1
CDR3: CSAPGRGGETQHF
DNA: TGCAGTGCTCCGGGGCGGGGGGGTGAGACCCAGCACTTC

D: TRBD1
size: .
length: 14
V: TRBV10-3
J: TRBJ2-7
CDR3: CASQGQGFSYEQYF
DNA: TGTGCCAGCCAGGGACAGGGCTTCTCCTACGAGCAGTACTTC

D: .
size: few
length: 15
V: TRBV20-1
J: TRBJ2-6
CDR3: CSARDLISGANVLTF
DNA: TGCAGTGCTAGAGATCTGATCTCTGGGGCCAACGTCCTGACTTTC

D: TRBD1
size: few
length: 13
V: TRBV6-6
J: TRBJ1-5
CDR3: CASRDRADQPQHF
DNA: TGTGCCAGCAGAGACAGGGCGGATCAGCCCCAGCATTTT

D: .
size: .
length: 13
V: TRBV25-1
J: TRBJ1-1
CDR3: CASSEPGGFEAFF
DNA: TGTGCCAGCAGTGAACCCGGGGGATTTGAAGCTTTCTTT

D: TRBD1
size: .
length: 15
V: TRBV7-3
J: TRBJ2-3
CDR3: CASSLTGSSTDTQYF
DNA: TGTGCCAGCAGCCTGACAGGGTCCAGCACAGATACGCAGTATTTT

D: TRBD2
size: .
length: 14
V: TRBV29-1
J: TRBJ2-7
CDR3: CSVESSGRPYEQYF
DNA: TGCAGCGTTGAATCTAGCGGGAGACCCTACGAGCAGTACTTC

D: .
size: .
length: 13
V: TRBV28
J: TRBJ2-7
CDR3: CASHAGKKYEQYF
DNA: TGTGCCAGCCATGCCGGGAAGAAATACGAGCAGTACTTC

D: TRBD1
size: .
length: 15
V: TRBV7-8
J: TRBJ2-7
CDR3: CASRPRTGTAYEQYF
DNA: TGTGCCAGCAGGCCGAGGACAGGGACTGCTTACGAGCAGTACTTC

D: TRBD1
size: .
length: 16
V: TRBV20-1
J: TRBJ2-2
CDR3: CSARDTAGGVAGELFF
DNA: TGCAGTGCTAGAGATACGGCAGGGGGCGTTGCCGGGGAGCTGTTTTTT

D: TRBD2
size: .
length: 16
V: TRBV5-1
J: TRBJ2-1
CDR3: CASSLVGSGSNNEQFF
DNA: TGCGCCAGCAGCTTGGTAGGTAGCGGGAGTAACAATGAGCAGTTCTTC

D: .
size: few
length: 13
V: TRBV20-1
J: TRBJ2-1
CDR3: CSASGSDFTEQFF
DNA: TGCAGTGCTAGCGGGAGTGATTTCACTGAGCAGTTCTTC

D: TRBD1
size: few
length: 14
V: TRBV2
J: TRBJ1-2
CDR3: CASSPQGANYGYTF
DNA: TGTGCCAGCAGTCCACAGGGGGCCAACTATGGCTACACCTTC

D: .
size: .
length: 14
V: TRBV5-5
J: TRBJ2-1
CDR3: CASSLEPRNNEQFF
DNA: TGTGCCAGCAGCTTGGAGCCCCGTAACAATGAGCAGTTCTTC

D: TRBD2
size: .
length: 16
V: TRBV29-1
J: TRBJ2-5
CDR3: CSVEDSLREAGETQYF
DNA: TGCAGCGTTGAAGATTCATTGCGGGAGGCGGGGGAGACCCAGTACTTC

D: .
size: .
length: 14
V: TRBV15
J: TRBJ2-7
CDR3: CATRAGTTTYEQYF
DNA: TGTGCCACCAGAGCCGGGACAACTACCTACGAGCAGTACTTC

D: .
size: .
length: 11
V: TRBV20-1
J: TRBJ2-7
CDR3: CSVARGDEQYF
DNA: TGCAGTGTAGCCAGGGGCGACGAGCAGTACTTC

D: TRBD2
size: .
length: 14
V: TRBV7-2
J: TRBJ2-1
CDR3: CASSLAGLANEQFF
DNA: TGTGCCAGCAGCTTAGCAGGACTAGCGAATGAGCAGTTCTTC

D: TRBD2
size: few
length: 15
V: TRBV9
J: TRBJ2-1
CDR3: CASSVAAGGLYEQFF
DNA: TGTGCCAGCAGCGTAGCTGCGGGAGGGCTATATGAGCAGTTCTTC

D: TRBD2
size: few
length: 19
V: TRBV7-8
J: TRBJ2-1
CDR3: CASSPNLGPSGSSYNEQFF
DNA: TGTGCCAGCAGCCCAAACCTAGGTCCTAGCGGTAGCTCCTACAATGAGCAGTTCTTC

D: TRBD2
size: .
length: 14
V: TRBV3-1
J: TRBJ2-5
CDR3: CASSQGEGRETQYF
DNA: TGTGCCAGCAGCCAAGGGGAGGGGCGAGAGACCCAGTACTTC

D: .
size: few
length: 13
V: TRBV3-1
J: TRBJ2-1
CDR3: CASSQDWGKEQFF
DNA: TGTGCCAGCAGCCAAGATTGGGGGAAAGAGCAGTTCTTC

D: TRBD2
size: .
length: 15
V: TRBV5-1
J: TRBJ2-1
CDR3: CASSLVALAENEQFF
DNA: TGCGCCAGCAGCTTGGTGGCTCTAGCGGAAAATGAGCAGTTCTTC

D: TRBD1
size: few
length: 14
V: TRBV29-1
J: TRBJ2-1
CDR3: CSVDSGTGYNEQFF
DNA: TGCAGCGTTGACTCCGGGACAGGGTACAATGAGCAGTTCTTC

D: .
size: few
length: 12
V: TRBV6-5
J: TRBJ1-1
CDR3: CASSYGGGEAFF
DNA: TGTGCCAGCAGTTACGGTGGGGGTGAAGCTTTCTTT

D: .
size: many
length: 13
V: TRBV7-9
J: TRBJ1-1
CDR3: CASSTQGNTEAFF
DNA: TGTGCCAGCAGCACACAGGGGAACACTGAAGCTTTCTTT

D: TRBD2
size: .
length: 16
V: TRBV7-2
J: TRBJ2-1
CDR3: CASSQIAGVAYNEQFF
DNA: TGTGCCAGCAGCCAAATAGCGGGAGTAGCCTACAATGAGCAGTTCTTC

D: .
size: few
length: 14
V: TRBV3-1
J: TRBJ2-5
CDR3: CASSQGLHQETQYF
DNA: TGTGCCAGCAGCCAAGGTCTCCACCAAGAGACCCAGTACTTC

D: .
size: many
length: 13
V: TRBV12-3/TRBV12-4
J: TRBJ2-5
CDR3: CASSADDAETQYF
DNA: TGTGCCAGCAGTGCCGACGACGCGGAGACCCAGTACTTC

D: .
size: many
length: 16
V: TRBV10-2
J: TRBJ2-2
CDR3: CASSESLRGNTGELFF
DNA: TGCGCCAGCAGTGAGTCGTTGCGGGGGAACACCGGGGAGCTGTTTTTT

D: TRBD2
size: .
length: 16
V: TRBV7-6
J: TRBJ2-2
CDR3: CASSRGLAGTPGELFF
DNA: TGTGCCAGCAGCCGAGGACTAGCGGGAACACCGGGGGAGCTGTTTTTT

D: .
size: few
length: 14
V: TRBV13
J: TRBJ1-5
CDR3: CASSLGGIHQPQHF
DNA: TGTGCCAGCAGCCTGGGCGGGATCCATCAGCCCCAGCATTTT

D: .
size: .
length: 15
V: TRBV6-5
J: TRBJ1-1
CDR3: CASSYSGDGGTEAFF
DNA: TGTGCCAGCAGTTACTCAGGGGACGGGGGGACTGAAGCTTTCTTT

D: TRBD1
size: .
length: 16
V: TRBV13
J: TRBJ1-6
CDR3: CASSLRRDRYNSPLHF
DNA: TGTGCCAGCAGCTTACGCCGGGACAGATATAATTCACCCCTCCACTTT

D: TRBD2
size: .
length: 19
V: TRBV6-5
J: TRBJ2-2
CDR3: CASSYTNQGLAGNTGELFF
DNA: TGTGCCAGCAGTTACACTAACCAGGGACTAGCGGGAAACACCGGGGAGCTGTTTTTT

D: .
size: .
length: 15
V: TRBV7-2
J: TRBJ2-7
CDR3: CASSLDRGAGYEQYF
DNA: TGTGCCAGCAGCTTAGACCGAGGGGCGGGATACGAGCAGTACTTC

D: .
size: .
length: 15
V: TRBV7-6
J: TRBJ2-3
CDR3: CASSLGSSQGGTQYF
DNA: TGTGCCAGCAGCTTAGGATCATCCCAGGGGGGTACGCAGTATTTT

D: TRBD2
size: .
length: 14
V: TRBV2
J: TRBJ2-1
CDR3: CASSDSGTYNEQFF
DNA: TGTGCCAGCAGTGATAGCGGGACTTACAATGAGCAGTTCTTC

D: .
size: few
length: 13
V: TRBV6-2/TRBV6-3
J: TRBJ2-5
CDR3: CASSPSFLETQYF
DNA: TGTGCCAGCAGTCCCTCCTTCTTAGAGACCCAGTACTTC

D: TRBD2
size: .
length: 16
V: TRBV7-3
J: TRBJ2-5
CDR3: CASSPSSGRAGETQYF
DNA: TGTGCCAGCAGCCCAAGTAGCGGGAGGGCCGGGGAGACCCAGTACTTC

D: .
size: .
length: 14
V: TRBV3-1
J: TRBJ2-7
CDR3: CASSLTTVAYEQYF
DNA: TGTGCCAGCAGCCTAACGACAGTCGCCTACGAGCAGTACTTC

D: TRBD1
size: many
length: 13
V: TRBV25-1
J: TRBJ2-5
CDR3: CASSETGEETQYF
DNA: TGTGCCAGCAGTGAGACAGGGGAGGAGACCCAGTACTTC

D: .
size: .
length: 15
V: TRBV12-3/TRBV12-4
J: TRBJ1-4
CDR3: CASKFLTDANEKLFF
DNA: TGTGCCAGCAAATTCTTGACGGATGCTAATGAAAAACTGTTTTTT

D: .
size: few
length: 11
V: TRBV20-1
J: TRBJ2-1
CDR3: CSARTPGEQFF
DNA: TGCAGTGCAAGAACTCCGGGGGAGCAGTTCTTC

D: .
size: .
length: 12
V: TRBV14
J: TRBJ2-5
CDR3: CAGSRRPETQYF
DNA: TGTGCCGGCAGCCGTCGTCCGGAGACCCAGTACTTC

D: TRBD2
size: .
length: 18
V: TRBV9
J: TRBJ2-5
CDR3: CVSSVGALAGVYQETQYF
DNA: TGTGTCAGCAGCGTAGGTGCCCTAGCGGGAGTGTACCAAGAGACCCAGTACTTC

D: .
size: few
length: 12
V: TRBV28
J: TRBJ2-7
CDR3: CASKGPLDEQYF
DNA: TGTGCCAGCAAGGGGCCCCTGGACGAGCAGTACTTC

D: .
size: .
length: 14
V: TRBV20-1
J: TRBJ2-5
CDR3: CSASNSASQETQYF
DNA: TGCAGTGCTAGTAATAGCGCCTCCCAAGAGACCCAGTACTTC

D: TRBD1
size: .
length: 13
V: TRBV6-5
J: TRBJ1-2
CDR3: CASRPDRVHGYTF
DNA: TGTGCCAGCAGACCCGACAGGGTGCATGGCTACACCTTC

D: .
size: many
length: 15
V: TRBV19
J: TRBJ2-1
CDR3: CASGHSGSSYNEQFF
DNA: TGTGCCAGTGGTCATAGCGGAAGCTCCTACAATGAGCAGTTCTTC

D: TRBD1
size: .
length: 18
V: TRBV18
J: TRBJ2-6
CDR3: CASSPPTGTLSGANVLTF
DNA: TGTGCCAGCTCCCCACCGACAGGGACCCTCTCTGGGGCCAACGTCCTGACTTTC